This T cell receptor (beta chain) was identified in a study of regulatory T cells in long-lasting Graves disease. Time point here: newly diagnosed GD, antithyroid drugs for less than 3 months. The authors made the TCR library using RNA they extracted from PBMCs. This clonotype was found many times. Its antigen is not identified. Building the TCR beta libraries relied on iRepertoire HTBI primers, and CDR3 regions underwent Arm-PCR. TCRdb itself ran the multiplex PCR reads through MiXCR, one entry per CDR3 protein. The profile covers 380,000 or so distinct CDR3 sequences, with roughly 16% appearing a single time and around 21% taken by the ten largest. V shed 6 bases, J shed 3 bases, and the junction held 2 bases outside the gene matches. This CDR3 region has 13 residues. Germline values: CDR1 SNHLY, CDR2 FYNNEI. Study-level findings and limits: Peripheral blood alone, not thyroid tissue, underwent study.

The sample was also reused in another study, on T cells in Graves' hyperthyroidism and ophthalmopathy. This second report adds: With the HTBI primer set, the TCR CDR3 went through a first round of RT-PCR. Blood also carried most thyroid clonotypes expanded above 0.001.

The rearrangement uses TRBV2 and TRBJ1-5, with TRBD1 matching over 7 bases. The material was peripheral blood mononuclear cells (PBMCs), obtained at new diagnosis, from a patient treated with antithyroid drugs. This receptor was taken from a woman aged 18-29 years with Graves disease. Here the CDR3 DNA reads TGTGCCAGCAGGACAGGGATCAATCAGCCCCAGCATTTT. It codes for CASRTGINQPQHF. Drawing the rest from reference TRBV2 and TRBJ1-5, the complete variable domain is EPEVTQTPSHQVTQMGQEVILRCVPISNHLYFYWYRQILGQKVEFLVSFYNNEISEKSEIFDDQFSVERPDGSNFTLKIRSTKLEDSAMYFCASRTGINQPQHFGDGTRLSIL.